The TCR beta chain under discussion was sequenced for a study of control samples from healthy donors and cancer patients. Germline CDR1 LGHDT, CDR2 YNNKEL (reference sequence). The CDR3 consists of 16 residues. V lost 4 bases to trimming and J lost 3 bases; unmatched junction nucleotides: 9. The data were produced by immunoSEQ multiplex PCR, yet TCRdb's version contains in-frame clones alone and is incomplete. The sample holds around 70,000 clones; about 95% are singletons and the top ten take around 2.8%. This chain joins TRBV3-1 (or the pseudogene TRBV3-2) and TRBJ1-5, with 7 positions matching TRBD1. The TCR was taken from a woman aged 25 to 39 in good health. Input material: blood. CDR3 coding DNA: TGTGCCAGCAGCCCACCGGGACAGAACTACAATCAGCCCCAGCATTTT. Translating gives CASSPPGQNYNQPQHF.